This record covers a single T cell receptor (beta chain). Both 60 Vbeta primers and 13 Jbeta primers went into the PCR. TCRdb's copy holds only in-frame clones and misses some; the assay was immunoSEQ multiplex PCR. The sample records fewer than 150,000 clones, about four fifths being singletons. This specimen belongs to a study of cytomegalovirus exposure and HLA in healthy donors. Trimming removed 5 bases from V and 4 bases from J; junction bases left unmatched: 9. Germline V CDR1 and CDR2: MDHEN, SYDVKM. The CDR3 is 15 amino acids. The sample consisted of PBMCs. The TCR was taken from a woman in her late teens or twenties in good health and CMV-seronegative. This chain links TRBV28 with TRBJ2-5; 8 bases line up with TRBD1. CDR3 protein: CASSRPGQEGETQYF. The CDR3 DNA follows: TGTGCCAGCAGTAGACCGGGACAGGAAGGAGAGACCCAGTACTTC. The entire variable domain, with the rest obtained from reference TRBV28 and TRBJ2-5, is as follows: DVKVTQSSRYLVKRTGEKVFLECVQDMDHENMFWYRQDPGLGLRLIYFSYDVKMKEKGDIPEGYSVSREKKERFSLILESASTNQTSMYLCASSRPGQEGETQYFGPGTRLLVL.